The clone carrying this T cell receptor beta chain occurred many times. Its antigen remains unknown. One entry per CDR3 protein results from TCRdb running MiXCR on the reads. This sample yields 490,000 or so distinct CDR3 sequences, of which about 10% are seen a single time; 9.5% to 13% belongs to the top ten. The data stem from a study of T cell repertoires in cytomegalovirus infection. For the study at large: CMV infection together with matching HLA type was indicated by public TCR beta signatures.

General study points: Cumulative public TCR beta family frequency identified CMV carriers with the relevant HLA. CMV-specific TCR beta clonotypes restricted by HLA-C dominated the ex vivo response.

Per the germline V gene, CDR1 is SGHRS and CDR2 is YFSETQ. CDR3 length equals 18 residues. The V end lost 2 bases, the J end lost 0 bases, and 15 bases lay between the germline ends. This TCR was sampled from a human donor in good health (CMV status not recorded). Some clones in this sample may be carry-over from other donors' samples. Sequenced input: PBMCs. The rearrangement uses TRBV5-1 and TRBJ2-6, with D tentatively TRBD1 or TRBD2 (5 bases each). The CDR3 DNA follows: TGCGCCAGCAGCTTCTTGGGACGGATCCGCTCTGGGGCCAACGTCCTGACTTTC. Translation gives CASSFLGRIRSGANVLTF.